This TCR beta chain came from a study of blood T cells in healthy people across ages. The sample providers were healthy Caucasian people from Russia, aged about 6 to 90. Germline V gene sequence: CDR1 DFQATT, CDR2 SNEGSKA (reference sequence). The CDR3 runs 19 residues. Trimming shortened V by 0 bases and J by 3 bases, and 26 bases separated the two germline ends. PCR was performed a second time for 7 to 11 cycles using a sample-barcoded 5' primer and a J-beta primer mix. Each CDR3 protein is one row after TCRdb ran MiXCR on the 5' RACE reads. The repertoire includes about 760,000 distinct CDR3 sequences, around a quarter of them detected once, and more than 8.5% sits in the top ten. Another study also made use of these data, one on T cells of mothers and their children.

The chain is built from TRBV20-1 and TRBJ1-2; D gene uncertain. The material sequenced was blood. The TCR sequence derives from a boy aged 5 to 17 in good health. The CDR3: CSARDDSPVTEALDYGYTF. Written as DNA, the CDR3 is TGCAGTGCTAGAGACGATTCTCCAGTCACGGAGGCCCTCGACTATGGCTACACCTTC.